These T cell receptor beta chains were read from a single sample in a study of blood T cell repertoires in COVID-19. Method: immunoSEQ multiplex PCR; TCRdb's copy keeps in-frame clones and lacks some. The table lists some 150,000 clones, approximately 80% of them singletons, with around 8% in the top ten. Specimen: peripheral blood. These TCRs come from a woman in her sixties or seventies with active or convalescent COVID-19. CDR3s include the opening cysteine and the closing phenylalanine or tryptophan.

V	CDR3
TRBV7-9	CASSQGQGGEKLFF
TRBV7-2	CASSPRGQTGNSPLHF
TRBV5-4	CASSLEGSGLTDTQYF
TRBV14	CASSQGQGAPLHF
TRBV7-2	CASSLDRNQPQHF
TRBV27	CASSLSPHHTGGPEKLFF
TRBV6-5	CASSLTGVSNSPLHF
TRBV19	CASSPEGNQPQHF
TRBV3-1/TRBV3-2	CASSQVAGNTIYF
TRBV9	CASSFMDTTEAFF
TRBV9	CASSVASAGTDTQYF
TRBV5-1	CASSLDGSSYEQYF
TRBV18	CASSPTGTVDSGKNIQYF
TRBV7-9	CASSPGTAPYEQYF
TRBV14	CASSQDNSQNSPLHF
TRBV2	CASTFRDTMHF
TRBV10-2	CASRWSRIGETQYF
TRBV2	CASSVLGGLGEQYF
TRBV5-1	CASSRGRGQGDTQYF
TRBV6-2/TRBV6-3	CASSPNNYNSPLHF
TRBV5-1	CASSLSGQGSNQPQHF
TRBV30	CAWGRGSNEKLFF
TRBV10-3	CASREGLGGELFF
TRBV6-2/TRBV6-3	CASSYGGTKNIQYF
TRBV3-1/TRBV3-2	CASSQPIFGRHETQYF
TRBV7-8	CASSLAFSGGIGTQYF
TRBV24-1	CATQERDQPQHF
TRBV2	CASSRWGPQHF
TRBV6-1	CASSERGGKLGSFSNQPQHF
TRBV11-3	CASSLSRMADTQYF
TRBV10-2	CASTVGDSFQYF
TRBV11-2	CASSPLTGSYNEQFF
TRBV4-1	CASSHGEGIWKRNTEAFF
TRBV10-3	CAISALAGGRETQYF
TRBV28	CASSASQGHNEQFF
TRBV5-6	CASSLALAGVIDTQYF
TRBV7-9	CASSLDVWPYEQYF
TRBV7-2	CASSWDSTYEQYF
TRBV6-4	CASSARGREYTGELFF
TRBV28	CASSLTVFEAFF
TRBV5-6	CASSSQGQSHTGELFF
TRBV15	CATSRDLFSGEAFF
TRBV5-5	CASSLGTELAKNIQYF
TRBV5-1	CASSLDQGGTDTQYF
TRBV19	CASRSPVWNQPQHF
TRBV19	CASSRPILDRGRRETQYF